This is a list of T cell receptor beta chains from one sample in a study of blood T cell repertoires in COVID-19. Generated by immunoSEQ multiplex PCR, the TCRdb table keeps only in-frame clones and is missing some. The table lists under 250,000 clones, 80% to 90% of them singletons. Sequencing input: peripheral blood. The receptors derive from a woman between 50 and 59 years old with acute or convalescent COVID-19. The conserved cysteine and the conserved F or W are not part of the CDR3 here. Each record gives: V gene, J gene, CDR3 length, clone size, CDR3 protein. The size entry is marked missing in some rows and otherwise reads once, few, many or a size class.

V: TRBV28
J: TRBJ1-4
length: 12
size: .
CDR3: ASTPPDLGEKLF

V: TRBV5-1
J: TRBJ2-1
length: 15
size: .
CDR3: ASSQYPTGNLLNEQF

V: TRBV27
J: TRBJ2-7
length: 13
size: once
CDR3: ASSKTSGSSYEQY

V: TRBV6-1
J: TRBJ1-2
length: 11
size: .
CDR3: ASSETANYGYT

V: TRBV5-1
J: TRBJ2-2
length: 12
size: .
CDR3: ASGKRLDTGELF

V: TRBV5-1
J: TRBJ1-1
length: 15
size: few
CDR3: ASSWGKSGQGAREAF

V: TRBV11-3
J: TRBJ2-3
length: 13
size: .
CDR3: ASSLGSGLADTQY

V: TRBV5-1
J: TRBJ2-1
length: 11
size: once
CDR3: ASSNNPGNEQF

V: TRBV3-1/TRBV3-2
J: TRBJ1-3
length: 15
size: .
CDR3: ASSQGGLQSSGNTIY

V: TRBV5-4
J: TRBJ2-3
length: 15
size: .
CDR3: ASSPGAGAIGTDTQY

V: TRBV19
J: TRBJ2-1
length: 13
size: .
CDR3: ASRRGLAAYNEQF

V: TRBV20-1
J: TRBJ2-7
length: 11
size: .
CDR3: SASSGGSYEQY

V: TRBV13
J: TRBJ1-3
length: 11
size: .
CDR3: ASSFRRENTIY

V: TRBV28
J: TRBJ1-1
length: 12
size: .
CDR3: ASRPLDRDTEAF

V: TRBV7-9
J: TRBJ2-3
length: 14
size: .
CDR3: ASSPRTGGVGDTQY

V: TRBV5-1
J: TRBJ1-2
length: 12
size: .
CDR3: ASSLEGTGSRYT

V: TRBV6-5
J: TRBJ2-7
length: 11
size: .
CDR3: ASSTLGRDEQY

V: TRBV7-2
J: TRBJ2-6
length: 13
size: .
CDR3: ASSVISSGANVLT

V: TRBV7-6
J: TRBJ2-5
length: 13
size: many
CDR3: ASSLGLAGQETQY

V: TRBV5-5
J: TRBJ1-5
length: 11
size: once
CDR3: ASSLGVGQPQH

V: TRBV12-3/TRBV12-4
J: TRBJ1-1
length: 10
size: .
CDR3: ASSRSQGEAF

V: TRBV12-3/TRBV12-4
J: TRBJ1-1
length: 10
size: .
CDR3: ASSLTNTEAF

V: TRBV5-6
J: TRBJ1-1
length: 11
size: .
CDR3: ASSKGLDTEAF

V: TRBV9
J: TRBJ2-1
length: 13
size: .
CDR3: ASSAGLLPNNEQF

V: TRBV10-2
J: TRBJ2-1
length: 12
size: .
CDR3: ASSEGGGRGEQF

V: TRBV3-1/TRBV3-2
J: TRBJ2-3
length: 14
size: .
CDR3: AVICAGGPGTDTQY

V: TRBV5-1
J: TRBJ2-3
length: 13
size: .
CDR3: ASSGTLLGTDTQY

V: TRBV13
J: TRBJ1-2
length: 12
size: .
CDR3: ASSPRGLDYGYT

V: TRBV2
J: TRBJ2-3
length: 13
size: .
CDR3: ASSERGPSTDTQY

V: TRBV24-1
J: TRBJ2-3
length: 11
size: .
CDR3: ATSGTGVDTQY

V: TRBV28
J: TRBJ2-1
length: 12
size: .
CDR3: ASSPIAASNEQF

V: TRBV19
J: TRBJ1-1
length: 13
size: .
CDR3: ASSYNRAVNTEAF

V: TRBV24-1
J: TRBJ2-7
length: 17
size: once
CDR3: ATSFKAGASGDNSYEQY

V: TRBV6-2/TRBV6-3
J: TRBJ1-4
length: 13
size: once
CDR3: ASSYRGTKNEKLF

V: TRBV7-3
J: TRBJ1-2
length: 13
size: .
CDR3: ASSFFPGQGNGYT

V: TRBV10-1
J: TRBJ2-2
length: 13
size: few
CDR3: ASRSGAPNTGELF

V: TRBV27
J: TRBJ2-1
length: 18
size: .
CDR3: ASSLAGLAGAGPSYNEQF